The 13 T cell receptor beta chains listed next were all sequenced from one sample in a study of regulatory T cells in long-lasting Graves disease. Time point reported: newly diagnosed GD, antithyroid drugs for less than 3 months. Generation of the TCR library employed RNA extracted from PBMCs. Through Arm-PCR of CDR3 regions and iRepertoire HTBI primers, TCR beta libraries were built. TCRdb used MiXCR to reprocess the multiplex PCR reads, holding one entry per CDR3 protein. The table records more than 300,000 distinct CDR3 sequences, about 14% of them present only once. The sample here was peripheral blood mononuclear cells (PBMCs), taken at new diagnosis, from a patient treated with antithyroid drugs. These receptors were collected from a female donor with Graves disease.

This clonotype was counted at least ten times. The chain employs TRBV7-2 and TRBJ2-7; 9 nucleotides agree with TRBD2. Germline V gene sequence: CDR1 SGHTA, CDR2 FQGNSA. V was clipped by 7 bases and J by 3 bases; unmatched bases: 7. The CDR3 extends over 14 amino acids. CDR3 protein: CASTNSGGNYEQYF. The CDR3 DNA reads TGTGCCAGCACCAATAGCGGGGGAAACTACGAGCAGTACTTC.

The sample holds many counts of this clonotype. The chain couples TRBV7-9 to TRBJ2-3; 7 bases are shared with TRBD2. V lost 5 bases, J lost 0 bases, and 14 bases stayed unmatched. The CDR3 has 18 residues. Germline V CDR1 and CDR2: SEHNR, FQNEAQ (reference sequence). The CDR3: CASSPRERWESSTDTQYF. The CDR3 DNA reads as TGTGCCAGCAGCCCGCGGGAGAGATGGGAATCTAGCACAGATACGCAGTATTTT.

Concerning this clonotype: This may be a read error: a much more frequent sequence differs by one nucleotide. This chain joins TRBV5-1 and TRBJ1-6; D not resolved. Germline V gene sequence: CDR1 SGHRS, CDR2 YFSETQ. This CDR3 is built from 13 residues. The CDR3 DNA follows: TGCGCCAGCAGCTTCACAGATAATCCACCCCTCCACTTT. This translates into CASSFTDNPPLHF.

The sample holds many counts of this clonotype. The genes are TRBV20-1 and TRBJ2-3; 9 bases line up with TRBD1. V gave up 8 bases and J gave up 2 bases; unmatched junction bases: 5. This CDR3 is 13 amino acids long. Germline values: CDR1 DFQATT, CDR2 SNEGSKA (reference sequence). The CDR3, as DNA: TGCAGTCAAGGGACAGGGAACACAGATACGCAGTATTTT. As protein: CSQGTGNTDTQYF.

This clonotype was seen only a few times. The gene calls are TRBV19 and TRBJ2-6; maybe TRBD2 (6 bases). Germline CDR1 and CDR2: LNHDA and SQIVND (reference sequence). V lost 10 bases, J lost 3 bases, and 22 bases lay in between. The CDR3 contains 17 residues. The chain's CDR3 is CATTPLWGGGGANVLTF. CDR3 nucleotides: TGTGCCACTACGCCCCTTTGGGGAGGAGGTGGGGCCAACGTCCTGACTTTC.

In this sample, this clonotype turned up a few times. The gene calls are TRBV30 and TRBJ2-3, with 11 bases that match TRBD2. The V segment lost 1 base and the J segment 2 bases; nucleotides outside the gene matches: 8. Germline assignment: CDR1 GTSNPN and CDR2 SVGIG (reference sequence). CDR3 length equals 17 residues. CDR3 region: CAWSARTSGYYTDTQYF. CDR3 nucleotide sequence: TGTGCCTGGAGTGCAAGGACTAGCGGGTACTACACAGATACGCAGTATTTT. The whole variable domain, filled in from reference TRBV30 and TRBJ2-3, reads SQTIHQWPATLVQPVGSPLSLECTVEGTSNPNLYWYRQAAGRGLQLLFYSVGIGQISSEVPQNLSASRPQDRQFILSSKKLLLSDSGFYLCAWSARTSGYYTDTQYFGPGTRLTVL.

This clonotype showed up just once. This chain uses TRBV7-2 with TRBJ2-5, with 11 bases identical to TRBD2. The CDR3 has 18 amino acids. In germline, CDR1 is SGHTA, CDR2 FQGNSA. Trimming at V came to 1 base and at J to 4 bases, leaving 11 bases not matched to a gene. The CDR3 sequence is CASSLVLAGGPMRETQYF. In DNA, the CDR3 is TGTGCCAGCAGCTTAGTCTTAGCGGGAGGGCCGATGAGAGAGACCCAGTACTTC.

This clonotype showed up many times. J is TRBJ2-1 and V is TRBV7-3; a weak D match, TRBD2 (5 bases). V lost 3 bases and J lost 7, with 13 bases in between. The CDR3 runs 14 residues. Germline V gene lookup returns CDR1 SGHTA and CDR2 FQGTGA. CDR3 DNA sequence: TGTGCCAGCAGCTTTCCCGTGACTAATAATGAGCAGTTCTTC. Its translation is CASSFPVTNNEQFF.

The sample holds a few counts of this clonotype. The chain links TRBV4-1 to TRBJ1-2, with no clear D. Germline values: CDR1 MGHRA, CDR2 YSYEKL. V was cut by 0 bases and J by 3 bases, with 11 bases left in between. This CDR3 has 15 amino acids. CDR3 DNA sequence: TGCGCCAGCAGCCAAGATCCCCGGCTCTACTATGGCTACACCTTC. It specifies CASSQDPRLYYGYTF.

This clonotype has at least ten counts. The DNA for the CDR3 is TGTGCCAGTAGTGGACTAAGCCCTGCGGATGAGCAGTTCTTC. Translation gives CASSGLSPADEQFF. The gene calls are TRBV19 and TRBJ2-1, with a tentative D call TRBD2 (6 bases). The length of the CDR3 is 14 residues. V was trimmed by 5 bases and J by 8 bases, leaving 16 bases between them. CDR1 is LNHDA, CDR2 SQIVND, per germline (reference sequence).

This clonotype occurred many times. The chain carries TRBV2 and TRBJ1-4; D may be TRBD1 (6 bases). Germline values: CDR1 SNHLY, CDR2 FYNNEI. Trimming removed 6 bases at V and 2 bases at J, with 13 bases between. The CDR3 length is 15 residues. The CDR3: CASSETGWTNEKLFF. CDR3 sequence (DNA): TGTGCCAGCAGCGAAACAGGGTGGACTAATGAAAAACTGTTTTTT.

This clonotype was seen at least ten times. The V call is TRBV3-1, the J call TRBJ1-2, with a tentative D call TRBD1 (5 bases). CDR1 LGHDT and CDR2 YNNKEL come from the germline V gene (reference sequence). The CDR3 is 14 amino acids. V was pared by 8 bases and J by 8 bases, with 21 bases between. The CDR3 sequence is CASSSGGVEYGYTF. The CDR3 DNA follows: TGTGCCAGCTCCTCTGGAGGGGTTGAATACGGCTACACCTTC. Full variable domain (rest looked up from reference TRBV3-1 and TRBJ1-2): DTAVSQTPKYLVTQMGNDKSIKCEQNLGHDTMYWYKQDSKKFLKIMFSYNNKELIINETVPNRFSPKSPDKAHLNLHINSLELGDSAVYFCASSSGGVEYGYTFGSGTRLTVV.

The V call is TRBV12-3 or TRBV12-4, the J call TRBJ2-1, with 13 bases fitting TRBD2. This CDR3 is 22 amino acids long. V shed 3 bases, J shed 0 bases, and the junction held 17 bases outside the gene matches. CDR3 DNA: TGTGCCAGCAGTTTCGCCAGGGGGCTGACTAGCGGGAGGCCGAGCTCCTACAATGAGCAGTTCTTC. Translation gives CASSFARGLTSGRPSSYNEQFF.